These T cell receptor beta chains were read from a single sample in a study of early T cells in non-severe SARS-CoV-2 infection. TCRdb reanalysed the 5' RACE reads using MiXCR and keeps one entry per CDR3 protein. The data contain roughly 51,000 distinct CDR3 sequences, 6.2% of them seen just once; the ten biggest clones take up under 5%. The sample was whole blood. The source of these receptors is an adult who was a healthcare worker with PCR-confirmed SARS-CoV-2 infection or an uninfected control (not recorded which). Both conserved end residues are part of each CDR3. The D gene is left open where the match is weak. Expanded clones get a size class; other rows say once, few or many, or leave the size out.

>TRBV6-2/TRBV6-3|.|TRBJ2-7|few
CASSYGFPVREQYF
TGTGCCAGCAGTTACGGGTTCCCTGTCCGGGAGCAGTACTTC
>TRBV19|.|TRBJ2-4|.
CASSSPGLLVKNIQYF
TGTGCCAGTAGTTCGCCCGGACTTTTGGTCAAAAACATTCAGTACTTC
>TRBV2|TRBD1|TRBJ2-1|many
CASSSGTGAYNEQFF
TGTGCCAGCAGTTCCGGGACAGGGGCCTACAATGAGCAGTTCTTC
>TRBV6-2/TRBV6-3|.|TRBJ1-1|few
CASSLARRNTEAFF
TGTGCCAGCAGCCTTGCCCGTAGGAACACTGAAGCTTTCTTT
>TRBV12-3/TRBV12-4|.|TRBJ2-7|many
CASRLTGGDEQYF
TGTGCCAGCCGACTGACAGGTGGCGACGAGCAGTACTTC
>TRBV4-3|.|TRBJ1-2|.
CASSQDSLGKGGYTF
TGCGCCAGCAGCCAAGATTCGCTTGGGAAGGGTGGCTACACCTTC
>TRBV4-3|TRBD1|TRBJ1-2|many
CASNIQGADGYTF
TGCGCCAGCAACATCCAGGGGGCTGATGGCTACACCTTC
>TRBV7-9|.|TRBJ2-7|.
CASSLAPYEQYF
TGTGCCAGCAGCCTAGCGCCCTACGAGCAGTACTTC
>TRBV19|.|TRBJ1-4|many
CASTKGRTTNEKLFF
TGTGCCAGTACTAAGGGGAGGACAACTAATGAAAAACTGTTTTTT
>TRBV7-7|.|TRBJ2-3|medium-sized
CASSPGISRTDTQYF
TGTGCTAGCAGCCCAGGGATTTCGCGCACAGATACGCAGTATTTT
>TRBV30|.|TRBJ2-3|few
CAWSSPRPSTDTQYF
TGTGCCTGGAGTTCCCCGCGCCCGAGCACAGATACGCAGTATTTT
>TRBV6-1|.|TRBJ2-1|many
CASIPGWVRDEQFF
TGTGCCAGCATTCCTGGGTGGGTCAGGGATGAGCAGTTCTTC
>TRBV2|TRBD1|TRBJ1-6|many
CASSAGDSNSPLHF
TGTGCCAGCAGTGCCGGGGACAGTAATTCACCCCTCCACTTT
>TRBV27|TRBD2|TRBJ2-3|many
CASSHPSGGVDTQYF
TGTGCCAGCAGTCACCCTAGCGGGGGGGTAGATACGCAGTATTTT
>TRBV7-9|TRBD1|TRBJ2-1|few
CASSARDRVANEQFF
TGTGCCAGCAGCGCCCGGGACAGGGTGGCAAATGAGCAGTTCTTC
>TRBV6-1|.|TRBJ2-7|many
CASSKQGYEQYF
TGTGCCAGCAGTAAACAGGGTTACGAGCAGTACTTC
>TRBV14|.|TRBJ1-2|many
CASSQEVGSYYGYTF
TGTGCCAGCAGCCAAGAGGTTGGCAGCTACTATGGCTACACCTTC
>TRBV7-2|.|TRBJ2-3|.
CASSLRAVSTDTQYF
TGTGCCAGCAGCTTAAGGGCAGTTAGCACAGATACGCAGTATTTT